This TCR beta chain was recorded in a study of T cell changes during pregnancy in multiple sclerosis. In germline, CDR1 is SGHNT, CDR2 YYREEE (reference sequence). Trimming cost V 3 bases and J 6 bases, with 12 bases left between them. This CDR3 is built from 13 residues. Sequencing was performed with immunoSEQ multiplex PCR; in TCRdb, only in-frame clones are kept and a portion is missing. Of 70,000 to 95,000 clones detected, around 93% appear once; the ten largest clones hold around 2.3%. The sequence was obtained from a female donor with multiple sclerosis, enrolled in a pregnancy study. The material sequenced was peripheral blood, taken in the third trimester of pregnancy. The V and J genes are TRBV5-4 and TRBJ1-1, with D possibly matching TRBD1 (6 bases). This CDR3 reads CASSSTGFAEAFF. CDR3 bases: TGTGCCAGCAGCTCCACAGGGTTCGCTGAAGCTTTCTTT.